Listed here are 9 T cell receptor beta chains from one sample, sequenced in a study of blood T cell repertoires in COVID-19. TCRdb keeps only in-frame clones here, not all; method: immunoSEQ multiplex PCR. The sample consists of tens of thousands of clones, 65% to 90% of them appearing once. Sample: peripheral blood. These receptors came from a woman in her fifties or sixties with acute or convalescent COVID-19.

V and J are TRBV14 and TRBJ2-6, with 8 bases identical to TRBD1. The CDR3 covers 17 residues. Trimming cost V 4 bases and J 4 bases; bases outside gene matches: 9. Germline CDR1 reads SGHDN; CDR2 reads FVKESK. DNA of the CDR3: TGTGCCAGCAGCCGAGGGACAGGACTCCCGGGGGCCAACGTCCTGACTTTC. Its protein is CASSRGTGLPGANVLTF.

The chain has TRBV25-1 and TRBJ2-3; 7 nucleotides agree with TRBD2. CDR3 size: 14 residues. With V trimmed by 4 bases and J by 3 bases, 4 bases remained unmatched. CDR1 is MGHDK, CDR2 SYGVNS, per germline. This CDR3 is CASSVPLATDTQYF. Here the CDR3 DNA reads TGTGCCAGCAGTGTCCCACTAGCGACAGATACGCAGTATTTT. Full variable domain (rest looked up from reference TRBV25-1 and TRBJ2-3): EADIYQTPRYLVIGTGKKITLECSQTMGHDKMYWYQQDPGMELHLIHYSYGVNSTEKGDLSSESTVSRIRTEHFPLTLESARPSHTSQYLCASSVPLATDTQYFGPGTRLTVL.

The chain has TRBV21-1 and TRBJ1-1; the table calls TRBD1, which could not be checked here. TRBV21-1 is reported as a pseudogene. The CDR3 totals 16 residues. The CDR3 DNA is TGTGCCAGCAGCAAAGATCGGAAGGGGCAGGACACTGAAGCTTTCTTT. Protein sequence: CASSKDRKGQDTEAFF.

The rearrangement uses TRBV19 and TRBJ2-2, with TRBD1 as a possible D gene (6 bases). CDR1 is LNHDA, CDR2 SQIVND, per germline (reference sequence). V was cut by 5 bases and J by 4 bases, with 17 bases left in between. The CDR3 extends over 16 amino acids. The CDR3 region is CASSVSGAIGTGELFF. In DNA, the CDR3 is TGTGCCAGTAGTGTATCAGGGGCAATTGGCACCGGGGAGCTGTTTTTT.

J is TRBJ1-1 and V is TRBV19; tentatively, D is TRBD1 (5 bases). Trimming removed 1 base at V and 4 bases at J, with 19 bases between. This CDR3 spans 17 amino acids. CDR1 and CDR2 (germline): LNHDA, SQIVND (reference sequence). The CDR3 here is CASSIAHLRGKGTEAFF. The CDR3 nucleotides are TGTGCCAGTAGTATAGCCCATCTCCGGGGGAAGGGCACTGAAGCTTTCTTT.

This chain uses TRBV2 with TRBJ2-7; 9 bases line up with TRBD1. CDR1 and CDR2 (germline): SNHLY, FYNNEI. This CDR3 comprises 14 residues. J gave up 3 bases and V 5 bases, and 5 bases lay outside the gene matches. The DNA for the CDR3 is TGTGCCAGCAGTTCCGGGACAGGGATCTACGAGCAGTACTTC. Translated: CASSSGTGIYEQYF.

The V call is TRBV7-7, the J call TRBJ1-4; no definite D call. The CDR3 has 15 residues. V lost 5 bases and J lost 8, with 18 bases in between. From germline, CDR1 is SSHAT and CDR2 FNYEAQ (reference sequence). CDR3 sequence (DNA): TGTGCCAGCAGCCCTCTAACTTATACCAACGAAAAACTGTTTTTT. It encodes CASSPLTYTNEKLFF.

The gene calls are TRBV7-3 and TRBJ2-2, with 8 bases aligning to TRBD1. The V and J ends lost 5 bases and 0 bases, in that order; junction bases with no gene match: 8. The CDR3 totals 17 residues. CDR1 is SGHTA, CDR2 FQGTGA, per germline. The CDR3 loop is CASSPSAGGANTGELFF. The CDR3 DNA sequence: TGTGCCAGCAGCCCCTCAGCAGGGGGCGCGAACACCGGGGAGCTGTTTTTT.

This chain links TRBV6-5 with TRBJ2-7; the D gene is possibly TRBD2 (6 bases). Trimming stripped 6 bases from V and 2 bases from J, with 8 bases between. Germline V lookup: CDR1 MNHEY, CDR2 SVGAGI. This CDR3 region has 12 residues. DNA of the CDR3: TGTGCCAGCAGGGACTACGCCTACGAGCAGTACTTC. Its translation: CASRDYAYEQYF.